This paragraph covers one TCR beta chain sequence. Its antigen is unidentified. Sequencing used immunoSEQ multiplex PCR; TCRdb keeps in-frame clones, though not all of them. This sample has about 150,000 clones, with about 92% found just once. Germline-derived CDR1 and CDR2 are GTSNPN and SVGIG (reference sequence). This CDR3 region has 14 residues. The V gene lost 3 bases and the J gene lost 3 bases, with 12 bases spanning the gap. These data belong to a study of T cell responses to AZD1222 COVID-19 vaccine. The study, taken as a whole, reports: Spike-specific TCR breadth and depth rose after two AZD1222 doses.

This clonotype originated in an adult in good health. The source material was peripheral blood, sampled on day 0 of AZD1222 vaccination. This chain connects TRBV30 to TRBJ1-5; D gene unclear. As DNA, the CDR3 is TGTGCCTGGAGGTTGGCGGGGTTCAATCAGCCCCAGCATTTT. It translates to CAWRLAGFNQPQHF.